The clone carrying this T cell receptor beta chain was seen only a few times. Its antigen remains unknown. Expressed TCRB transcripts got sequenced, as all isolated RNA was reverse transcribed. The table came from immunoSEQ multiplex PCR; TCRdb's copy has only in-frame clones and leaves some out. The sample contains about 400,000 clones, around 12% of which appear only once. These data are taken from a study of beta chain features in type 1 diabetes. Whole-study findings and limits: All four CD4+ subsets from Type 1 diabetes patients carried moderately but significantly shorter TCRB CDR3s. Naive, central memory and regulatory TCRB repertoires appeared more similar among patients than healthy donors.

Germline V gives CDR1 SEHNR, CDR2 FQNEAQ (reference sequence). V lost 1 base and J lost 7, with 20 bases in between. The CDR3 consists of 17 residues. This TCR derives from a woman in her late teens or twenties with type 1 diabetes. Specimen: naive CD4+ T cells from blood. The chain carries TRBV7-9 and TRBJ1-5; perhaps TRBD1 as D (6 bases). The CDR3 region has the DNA TGTGCCAGCAGCTTAGGGTCACAGGGAGCCTTTCGGCAGCCCCAGCATTTT. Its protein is CASSLGSQGAFRQPQHF. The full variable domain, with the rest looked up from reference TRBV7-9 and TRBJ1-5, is DTGVSQNPRHKITKRGQNVTFRCDPISEHNRLYWYRQTLGQGPEFLTYFQNEAQLEKSRLLSDRFSAERPKGSFSTLEIQRTEQGDSAMYLCASSLGSQGAFRQPQHFGDGTRLSIL.